These T cell receptor beta chains were read from a single sample in a study of radiotherapy plus CTLA-4 blockade in lung cancer. Assay: immunoSEQ multiplex PCR; the TCRdb copy retains only in-frame clones and omits some. The sample shows around 120,000 clones, about four fifths of them seen only once. The material was peripheral blood, obtained from a patient treated with radiotherapy plus ipilimumab. The receptors derive from a human donor with non-small cell lung cancer who had a partial response to radiotherapy plus ipilimumab. CDR3s include the opening cysteine and the closing phenylalanine or tryptophan. A D gene is named only where the DNA matches it firmly. The listing skips clone size in some rows; elsewhere it reads once, few, many or a size class.

clone_size,v_call,j_call,cdr3_length,d_call,cdr3_aa,cdr3_nt
once,TRBV30,TRBJ2-7,15,.,CAWASEPARGYEQYF,TGTGCCTGGGCGTCCGAGCCAGCCCGCGGGTACGAGCAGTACTTC
.,TRBV11-3,TRBJ2-1,15,.,CASSDGFSSYNEQFF,TGTGCCAGCAGCGACGGGTTTAGCTCCTACAATGAGCAGTTCTTC
.,TRBV27,TRBJ1-1,14,.,CASSFIQASREAFF,TGTGCCAGCAGTTTTATCCAGGCTAGCCGTGAAGCTTTCTTT
.,TRBV10-3,TRBJ1-1,13,.,CAISEPGNTEAFF,TGTGCCATCAGTGAGCCGGGGAACACTGAAGCTTTCTTT
.,TRBV2,TRBJ1-1,16,.,CASSERSHRGGTEAFF,TGTGCCAGCAGTGAAAGGAGTCACCGAGGAGGGACTGAAGCTTTCTTT
.,TRBV6-5,TRBJ1-1,13,.,CASSPAPQSEAFF,TGTGCCAGCAGTCCCGCCCCGCAGTCCGAAGCTTTCTTT
.,TRBV28,TRBJ1-2,13,.,CASSPPGGGGYTF,TGTGCCAGCAGCCCTCCGGGGGGGGGCGGCTACACCTTC
.,TRBV28,TRBJ1-4,17,TRBD1,CASSSGGRGKTNEKLFF,TGTGCCAGCAGTTCAGGGGGCAGGGGAAAGACTAATGAAAAACTGTTTTTT
.,TRBV4-3,TRBJ1-4,16,.,CASSQDSVTDHEKLFF,TGCGCCAGCAGCCAAGATTCCGTGACAGATCATGAAAAACTGTTTTTT
.,TRBV4-1,TRBJ1-6,15,TRBD1,CASSLGAGGISPLHF,TGCGCCAGCAGCCTGGGAGCAGGGGGGATTTCACCCCTCCACTTT
.,TRBV6-1,TRBJ2-1,11,.,CASGGYNEQFF,TGTGCCAGCGGCGGCTACAATGAGCAGTTCTTC
medium-sized,TRBV14,TRBJ2-1,12,.,CASSPTRNEQFF,TGTGCCAGCAGCCCCACTAGAAATGAGCAGTTCTTC
.,TRBV29-1,TRBJ1-1,13,.,CSVGAQENTEAFF,TGCAGCGTGGGGGCACAAGAGAACACTGAAGCTTTCTTT
once,TRBV2,TRBJ1-1,14,TRBD1,CASSPDRGLTEAFF,TGTGCCAGCAGTCCGGACAGGGGGCTCACTGAAGCTTTCTTT
many,TRBV7-2,TRBJ2-1,14,TRBD2,CASSLGGVSNEQFF,TGTGCCAGCAGCTTGGGAGGGGTGTCGAATGAGCAGTTCTTC
.,TRBV7-6,TRBJ1-5,12,TRBD1,CASSTGVQPQHF,TGTGCCAGCAGCACAGGGGTGCAGCCCCAGCATTTT
few,TRBV6-5,TRBJ2-1,13,TRBD2,CASSYLAADEQFF,TGTGCCAGCAGTTACCTAGCGGCCGATGAGCAGTTCTTC
.,TRBV7-9,TRBJ2-7,15,.,CASSFSGDGSYEQYF,TGTGCCAGCAGCTTTTCGGGGGACGGCTCCTACGAGCAGTACTTC
.,TRBV19,TRBJ2-1,16,.,CASRRETGTGDNEQFF,TGTGCCAGTAGGAGAGAGACCGGGACGGGGGACAATGAGCAGTTCTTC
.,TRBV4-1,TRBJ1-2,16,.,CASSQLTVDWDYGYTF,TGCGCCAGCAGCCAACTTACAGTCGATTGGGACTATGGCTACACCTTC
.,TRBV5-1,TRBJ2-7,17,.,CASSPRGDSGTTYEQYF,TGCGCCAGCAGCCCCAGGGGGGATAGCGGGACAACCTACGAGCAGTACTTC
.,TRBV29-1,TRBJ2-1,16,.,CSVEDRRGRSYNEQFF,TGCAGCGTTGAAGATCGAAGGGGTCGGTCCTACAATGAGCAGTTCTTC
.,TRBV5-1,TRBJ1-4,17,TRBD1,CASSPRQGPATNEKLFF,TGCGCCAGCAGCCCCAGACAGGGACCAGCAACTAATGAAAAACTGTTTTTT
.,TRBV18,TRBJ2-7,13,.,CASSPPAGLEQYF,TGTGCCAGCTCACCACCCGCAGGGCTCGAGCAGTACTTC